These T cell receptor beta chains were read from a single sample in a study of T cell responses to AZD1222 COVID-19 vaccine. Only in-frame clones appear in the TCRdb table, and some are missing; sequencing was by immunoSEQ multiplex PCR. The sample yields around 150,000 clones, approximately 92% seen once. Sequenced here: peripheral blood, sampled 28 days after the second AZD1222 dose. These receptors were taken from an adult who received the AZD1222 COVID-19 vaccine. The CDR3 runs from the conserved cysteine through the conserved F or W. Fields, in order: V gene, clone size, D gene, J gene, CDR3 protein, CDR3 DNA. The D gene is left open where the match is weak. Size is omitted from some rows. Given values are once, few, many or a class for expanded clones.

V: TRBV15; size: -; D: -; J: TRBJ2-5; CDR3: CATSGRMEETQYF; DNA: TGTGCCACCAGCGGCCGTATGGAAGAGACCCAGTACTTC
V: TRBV4-1; size: -; D: -; J: TRBJ1-2; CDR3: CASSQVGNNYGYTF; DNA: TGCGCCAGCAGCCAAGTGGGTAATAACTATGGCTACACCTTC
V: TRBV5-1; size: -; D: TRBD2; J: TRBJ2-3; CDR3: CASSSLTSGGVTDTQYF; DNA: TGCGCCAGCAGCTCACTAACTAGCGGGGGGGTCACAGATACGCAGTATTTT
V: TRBV5-1; size: -; D: TRBD1; J: TRBJ1-1; CDR3: CASSTGQGGVNTEAFF; DNA: TGCGCCAGCAGCACAGGACAGGGCGGAGTGAACACTGAAGCTTTCTTT
V: TRBV19; size: -; D: -; J: TRBJ1-1; CDR3: CASSLSNTEAFF; DNA: TGTGCCAGTAGTCTCAGTAATACTGAAGCTTTCTTT
V: TRBV19; size: once; D: -; J: TRBJ1-1; CDR3: CASSKSLSGMTEAFF; DNA: TGTGCCAGTAGTAAAAGTTTATCAGGGATGACTGAAGCTTTCTTT
V: TRBV5-8; size: -; D: TRBD2; J: TRBJ2-7; CDR3: CASSLRRGSYEQYF; DNA: TGTGCCAGCAGCTTGCGGCGGGGGAGCTACGAGCAGTACTTC
V: TRBV11-2; size: -; D: TRBD2; J: TRBJ2-5; CDR3: CASSLSRGGKTQYF; DNA: TGTGCCAGCAGCTTGAGTCGGGGGGGTAAGACCCAGTACTTC
V: TRBV27; size: -; D: -; J: TRBJ1-2; CDR3: CASSLQGGHLGYTF; DNA: TGTGCCAGCAGTTTACAGGGAGGCCATCTAGGCTACACCTTC
V: TRBV7-2; size: -; D: -; J: TRBJ1-5; CDR3: CASSLVSTDQPQHF; DNA: TGTGCCAGCAGCTTAGTATCCACCGATCAGCCCCAGCATTTT
V: TRBV6-2/TRBV6-3; size: -; D: TRBD1; J: TRBJ1-1; CDR3: CASSRDRGPGTEAFF; DNA: TGTGCCAGCAGTCGTGACAGGGGGCCCGGCACTGAAGCTTTCTTT
V: TRBV4-2; size: -; D: -; J: TRBJ2-3; CDR3: CASSARSTDTQYF; DNA: TGTGCCAGCAGCGCCCGTAGCACAGATACGCAGTATTTT
V: TRBV2; size: -; D: -; J: TRBJ2-2; CDR3: CASSEAFLDTGELFF; DNA: TGTGCCAGCAGTGAAGCGTTTTTAGACACCGGGGAGCTGTTTTTT
V: TRBV5-1; size: -; D: -; J: TRBJ2-3; CDR3: CASSLGGATDTQYF; DNA: TGCGCCAGCAGCTTGGGCGGGGCCACAGATACGCAGTATTTT
V: TRBV5-6; size: -; D: -; J: TRBJ1-2; CDR3: CASMAGLGYGYTF; DNA: TGTGCCAGCATGGCAGGGCTTGGCTATGGCTACACCTTC
V: TRBV4-1; size: -; D: TRBD1; J: TRBJ2-2; CDR3: CASSQGWGQGPNTGELFF; DNA: TGCGCCAGCAGCCAAGGGTGGGGACAGGGACCGAACACCGGGGAGCTGTTTTTT
V: TRBV19; size: -; D: TRBD2; J: TRBJ2-5; CDR3: CASSRRSLAGGETQYF; DNA: TGTGCCAGTAGTCGTCGGAGTCTAGCGGGGGGAGAGACCCAGTACTTC
V: TRBV10-3; size: large; D: -; J: TRBJ1-5; CDR3: CAISGGDSNQPQHF; DNA: TGTGCCATCAGTGGGGGAGATAGCAATCAGCCCCAGCATTTT
V: TRBV6-5; size: -; D: -; J: TRBJ2-1; CDR3: CASQGRGYNEQFF; DNA: TGTGCCAGCCAAGGAAGAGGCTACAATGAGCAGTTCTTC
V: TRBV12-5; size: once; D: -; J: TRBJ1-1; CDR3: CASGFRNTEAFF; DNA: TGTGCTAGTGGTTTCAGGAACACTGAAGCTTTCTTT
V: TRBV7-2; size: -; D: -; J: TRBJ1-1; CDR3: CASSSQANTEAFF; DNA: TGTGCCAGCAGTTCACAGGCGAACACTGAAGCTTTCTTT
V: TRBV5-1; size: -; D: -; J: TRBJ1-3; CDR3: CASRNLGGNTIYF; DNA: TGCGCCAGCAGGAATTTAGGGGGAAACACCATATATTTT
V: TRBV7-2; size: once; D: TRBD2; J: TRBJ2-3; CDR3: CASSLGTASGGGTDTQYF; DNA: TGTGCCAGCAGCTTAGGGACCGCAAGCGGGGGGGGCACAGATACGCAGTATTTT
V: TRBV2; size: medium-sized; D: TRBD2; J: TRBJ2-1; CDR3: CASTDSGGADNEQFF; DNA: TGTGCCAGCACGGATAGCGGGGGGGCCGACAATGAGCAGTTCTTC
V: TRBV27; size: few; D: TRBD2; J: TRBJ2-3; CDR3: CASSFLRGGLTDTQYF; DNA: TGTGCCAGCAGTTTCTTGCGGGGGGGCCTGACAGATACGCAGTATTTT
V: TRBV29-1; size: once; D: -; J: TRBJ1-1; CDR3: CSVGTGTPNTEAFF; DNA: TGCAGCGTCGGAACCGGGACCCCGAACACTGAAGCTTTCTTT
V: TRBV5-6; size: -; D: -; J: TRBJ1-2; CDR3: CASSLGTPYGYTF; DNA: TGTGCCAGCAGCTTGGGCACTCCGTATGGCTACACCTTC